The T cell receptor (beta chain) described here comes from a study of blood T cells in healthy people across ages. Study results and caveats: Since the PBMCs were unsorted, naive and antigen-experienced cells could not be conclusively compared. Donor CMV status was unknown, possibly confounding expanded clonotype changes.

This clonotype was detected many times. Its antigen is as yet unknown. Next came a second PCR, run for about 7 to 12 cycles, which used a sample-barcoded 5' primer along with a J-beta primer mix. TCRdb independently ran MiXCR on the 5' RACE reads; one entry per CDR3 protein. The table shows approximately 810,000 distinct CDR3 sequences, with 29% occurring only once. This TCR was recovered from a woman older than 75 in good health. Sequenced: blood.

CDR3 nucleotide sequence: TGCAGTGCTACCGGGACTGTCACGTCGGATGAAAAACTGTTTTTT. Its protein is CSATGTVTSDEKLFF. The chain couples TRBV20-1 to TRBJ1-4, with D possibly TRBD1 on 5 matching bases. This CDR3 spans 15 amino acids. Germline V lookup: CDR1 DFQATT, CDR2 SNEGSKA (reference sequence). V was trimmed by 4 bases and J by 6 bases, leaving 18 bases between them.